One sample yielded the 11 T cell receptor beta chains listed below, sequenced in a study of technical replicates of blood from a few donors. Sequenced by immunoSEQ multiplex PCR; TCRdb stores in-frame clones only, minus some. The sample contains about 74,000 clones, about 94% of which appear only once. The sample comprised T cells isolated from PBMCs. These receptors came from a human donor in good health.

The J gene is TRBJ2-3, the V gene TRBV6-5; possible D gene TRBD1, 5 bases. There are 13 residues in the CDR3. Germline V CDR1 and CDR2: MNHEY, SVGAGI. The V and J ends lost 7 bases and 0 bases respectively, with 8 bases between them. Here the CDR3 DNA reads TGTGCCAGCAAGAAGGGGAGCACAGATACGCAGTATTTT. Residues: CASKKGSTDTQYF.

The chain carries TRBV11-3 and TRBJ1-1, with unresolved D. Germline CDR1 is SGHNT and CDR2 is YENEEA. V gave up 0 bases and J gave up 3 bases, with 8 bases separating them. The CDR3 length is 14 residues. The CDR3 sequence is CASSLDPRDTEAFF. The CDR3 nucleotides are TGTGCCAGCAGCTTAGATCCCCGGGACACTGAAGCTTTCTTT. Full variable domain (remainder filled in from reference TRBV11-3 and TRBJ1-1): EAGVVQSPRYKIIEKKQPVAFWCNPISGHNTLYWYLQNLGQGPELLIRYENEEAVDDSQLPKDRFSAERLKGVDSTLKIQPAELGDSAVYLCASSLDPRDTEAFFGQGTRLTVV.

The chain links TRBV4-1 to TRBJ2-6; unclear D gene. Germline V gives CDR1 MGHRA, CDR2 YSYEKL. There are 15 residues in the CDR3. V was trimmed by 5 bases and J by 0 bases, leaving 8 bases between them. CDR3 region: CASSSRYSGANVLTF. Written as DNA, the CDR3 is TGCGCCAGCAGCTCCCGGTACTCTGGGGCCAACGTCCTGACTTTC.

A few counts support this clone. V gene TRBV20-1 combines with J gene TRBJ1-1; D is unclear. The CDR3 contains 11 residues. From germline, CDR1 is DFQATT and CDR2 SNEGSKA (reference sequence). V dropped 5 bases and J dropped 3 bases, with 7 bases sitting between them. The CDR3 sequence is CSADSHTEAFF. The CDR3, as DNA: TGCAGTGCTGACTCCCACACTGAAGCTTTCTTT.

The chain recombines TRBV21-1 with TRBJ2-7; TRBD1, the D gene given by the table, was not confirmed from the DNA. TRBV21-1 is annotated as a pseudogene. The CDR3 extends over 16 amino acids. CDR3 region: CASSKGWDRVAYEQYF. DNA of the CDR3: TGTGCCAGCAGCAAAGGGTGGGACAGGGTGGCCTACGAGCAGTACTTC.

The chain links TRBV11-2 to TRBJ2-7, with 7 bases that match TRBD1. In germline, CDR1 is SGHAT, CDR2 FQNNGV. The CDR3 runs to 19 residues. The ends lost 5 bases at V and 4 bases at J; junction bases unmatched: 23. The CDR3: CASSGDDILIRDSIYEQYF. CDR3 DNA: TGTGCCAGCAGCGGCGACGACATATTAATCCGGGACAGCATTTACGAGCAGTACTTC.

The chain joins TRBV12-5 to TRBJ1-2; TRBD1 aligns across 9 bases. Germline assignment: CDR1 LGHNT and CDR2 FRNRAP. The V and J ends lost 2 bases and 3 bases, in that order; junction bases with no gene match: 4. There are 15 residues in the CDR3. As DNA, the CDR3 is TGTGCTAGTGGTTTGACGCGGACAGGGGACTATGGCTACACCTTC. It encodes CASGLTRTGDYGYTF.

CDR3: CASSVALGQGLSTDTQYF. The CDR3 DNA reads TGTGCCAGCAGCGTAGCCTTGGGACAGGGGCTTAGCACAGATACGCAGTATTTT. This chain uses TRBV9 with TRBJ2-3, with 10 nucleotides matching TRBD1. Germline CDR1 is SGDLS and CDR2 is YYNGEE. The length of the CDR3 is 18 residues. The junction had 7 bases not matched to a gene; V was cut back by 0 bases and J by 0 bases.

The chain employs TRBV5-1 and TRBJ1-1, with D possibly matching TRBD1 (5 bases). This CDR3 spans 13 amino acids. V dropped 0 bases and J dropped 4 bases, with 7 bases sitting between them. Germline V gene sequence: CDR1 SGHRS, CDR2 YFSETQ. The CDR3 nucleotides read TGCGCCAGCAGCTTGGCGCAGGGCACTGAAGCTTTCTTT. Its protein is CASSLAQGTEAFF.

The CDR3 DNA follows: TGTGCCAGCAGCTCAGGACTAGCGGGATGGGTCACAGATACGCAGTATTTT. Its translation: CASSSGLAGWVTDTQYF. The V call is TRBV11-2, the J call TRBJ2-3; TRBD2 agrees at 12 bases. The CDR3 loop spans 17 amino acids. Per germline, CDR1 SGHAT and CDR2 FQNNGV. Losses at the gene ends were 4 bases for V and 2 bases for J; bases not matched to a gene: 7.

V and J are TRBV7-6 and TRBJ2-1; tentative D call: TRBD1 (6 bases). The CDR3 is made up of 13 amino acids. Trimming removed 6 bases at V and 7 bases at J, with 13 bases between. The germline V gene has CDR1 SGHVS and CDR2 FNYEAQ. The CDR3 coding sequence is TGTGCCAGCAGGTATGGCAGGGGTAATGAGCAGTTCTTC. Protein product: CASRYGRGNEQFF.